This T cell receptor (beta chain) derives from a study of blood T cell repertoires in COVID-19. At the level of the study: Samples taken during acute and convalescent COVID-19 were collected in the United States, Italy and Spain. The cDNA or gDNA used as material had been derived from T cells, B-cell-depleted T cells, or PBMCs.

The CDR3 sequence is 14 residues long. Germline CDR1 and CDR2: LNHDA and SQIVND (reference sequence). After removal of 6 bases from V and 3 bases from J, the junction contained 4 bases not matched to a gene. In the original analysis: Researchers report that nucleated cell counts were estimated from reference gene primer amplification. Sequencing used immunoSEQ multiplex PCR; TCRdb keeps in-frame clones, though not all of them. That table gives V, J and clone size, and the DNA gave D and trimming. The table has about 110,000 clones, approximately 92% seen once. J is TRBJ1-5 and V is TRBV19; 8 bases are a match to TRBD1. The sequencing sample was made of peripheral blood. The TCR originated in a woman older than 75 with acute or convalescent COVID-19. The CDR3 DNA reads TGTGCCAGTAGGGGACAGGTAGACAATCAGCCCCAGCATTTT. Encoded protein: CASRGQVDNQPQHF.